This T cell receptor beta chain was sequenced for a study of T cells of healthy individuals. This clonotype was found many times. The CDR3 is 16 amino acids. Germline values: CDR1 SSHAT, CDR2 FNYEAQ (reference sequence). V was clipped by 5 bases and J by 8 bases; unmatched bases: 8. TCRdb recomputed calls from the 5' RACE reads with MiXCR, one row per CDR3 protein. The sample consists of 53,000 or so distinct CDR3 sequences, about 15% of them appearing once. The chain uses TRBV7-7 and TRBJ2-1, with TRBD2 matching over 14 bases. This clonotype was obtained from a human donor in good health. The CDR3 nucleotides read TGTGCCAGCAGCACGGGACTAGCGGGAGATAGCGATGAGCAGTTCTTC. Protein sequence: CASSTGLAGDSDEQFF. The entire variable domain, with the rest obtained from reference TRBV7-7 and TRBJ2-1, is as follows: GAGVSQSPRYKVTKRGQDVTLRCDPISSHATLYWYQQALGQGPEFLTYFNYEAQPDKSGLPSDRFSAERPEGSISTLTIQRTEQRDSAMYRCASSTGLAGDSDEQFFGPGTRLTVL.